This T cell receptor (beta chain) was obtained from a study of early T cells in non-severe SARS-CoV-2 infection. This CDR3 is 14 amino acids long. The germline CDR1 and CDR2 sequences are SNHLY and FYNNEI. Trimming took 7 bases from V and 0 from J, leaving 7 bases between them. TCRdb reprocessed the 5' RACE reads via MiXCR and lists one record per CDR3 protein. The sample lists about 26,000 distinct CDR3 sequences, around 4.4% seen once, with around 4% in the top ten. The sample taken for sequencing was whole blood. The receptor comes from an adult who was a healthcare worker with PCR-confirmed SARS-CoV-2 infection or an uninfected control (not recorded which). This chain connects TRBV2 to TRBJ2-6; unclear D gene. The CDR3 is CASKEVSGANVLTF. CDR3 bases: TGTGCCAGCAAAGAGGTCTCTGGGGCCAACGTCCTGACTTTC.